The T cell receptor beta chain described here comes from a study of graft-versus-host responses after intestinal transplantation. Study-wide points: Individuals who had graft-donor T cell macrochimerism had allografts that showed high graft-versus-host to host-versus-graft clonal ratios. Recipient marrow contained GvH clones, some of which appeared first in ileum or blood.

The V gene's germline CDR1 is LGHNA and CDR2 YNFKEQ. V shed 0 bases, J shed 2 bases, and the junction held 4 bases outside the gene matches. This CDR3 spans 15 amino acids. Generated by immunoSEQ multiplex PCR, the TCRdb table keeps only in-frame clones and is missing some. The sample holds approximately 54,000 clones; roughly nine tenths are singletons and the top ten take around 5.5%. Notes on this clone: Its target is not known.

The chain joins TRBV4-2 to TRBJ2-7, with 7 positions matching TRBD1. Sequences were derived from PBMCs, sampled around 95 weeks after intestinal transplant. This sequence was found in a human patient who received an intestinal transplant, so some T cells may come from the graft donor. In DNA, the CDR3 is TGTGCCAGCAGCCAAGAGACAGGGTCACCCTACGAGCAGTACTTC. Encoded protein: CASSQETGSPYEQYF.